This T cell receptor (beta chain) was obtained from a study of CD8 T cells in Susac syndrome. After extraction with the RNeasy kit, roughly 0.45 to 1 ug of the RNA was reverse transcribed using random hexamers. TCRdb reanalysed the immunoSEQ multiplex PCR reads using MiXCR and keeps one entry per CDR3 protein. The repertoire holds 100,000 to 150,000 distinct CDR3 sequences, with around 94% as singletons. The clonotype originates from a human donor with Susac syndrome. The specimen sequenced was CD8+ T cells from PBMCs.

CDR3 loop: CASSQVGSSYEQYF. Written as DNA, the CDR3 is TGTGCCAGCAGCCAAGTTGGATCCTCCTACGAGCAGTACTTC. V and J are TRBV3-1 and TRBJ2-7; D not certain. With 1 base removed from V and 0 bases from J, the gap between germline ends came to 7 bases. Germline V gene lookup returns CDR1 LGHDT and CDR2 YNNKEL (reference sequence). This CDR3 is built from 14 residues.